This TCR beta chain was identified during a study of blood T cell repertoires in COVID-19. The overall study: Italy, Spain and the United States were the sources of the convalescent and acute COVID-19 samples.

The Seattle site enrolled patients during active infection and followed them longitudinally. Germline values: CDR1 LNHDA, CDR2 SQIVND (reference sequence). The germline V and J ends were trimmed by 0 bases and 2 bases, with 11 bases remaining between them. The CDR3 totals 16 residues. In the original analysis: Amplifying reference gene primers gave estimates of nucleated cell counts. TCRdb's table, derived via immunoSEQ multiplex PCR, lists solely in-frame clones and lacks some. The V and J calls and clone size are taken from that table; D and trimming were inferred from the DNA. The table records about 210,000 clones, roughly 85% of them present only once.

The TCR originated in a woman in her 70s with COVID-19, enrolled during active disease. The rearrangement uses TRBV19 and TRBJ1-5, with a tentative D call TRBD1 (6 bases). Input material: peripheral blood. In DNA, the CDR3 is TGTGCCAGTAGTATAGAGGGGACAAGCGGCAATCAGCCCCAGCATTTT. Translating gives CASSIEGTSGNQPQHF.